The TCR beta chain described here comes from a study of blood T cell repertoires in COVID-19. About the research overall: Sites across the United States, Italy and Spain contributed samples from acute and convalescent COVID-19. T cells, B-cell-depleted T cells, or PBMCs provided the cDNA or gDNA that served as material.

CDR1 is MNHEY, CDR2 SVGEGT, per germline. V dropped 5 bases and J dropped 4 bases, with 17 bases sitting between them. The CDR3 length is 15 residues. Original handling: Amplification with reference gene primers provided the estimates of nucleated cell counts. TCRdb keeps only in-frame clones here, not all; method: immunoSEQ multiplex PCR. The V and J calls and clone size come from that table; D and trimming were worked out from the DNA. The data hold under 75,000 clones, with 80% to 95% observed a single time. This chain uses TRBV6-2 or TRBV6-3 with TRBJ1-2, with D uncertain. Source material: peripheral blood. The clonotype originates from a man in his forties or fifties with active COVID-19. The CDR3: CASSEGSRRVYGYTF. CDR3 nucleotides: TGTGCCAGCAGTGAGGGATCCCGGCGGGTCTATGGCTACACCTTC.